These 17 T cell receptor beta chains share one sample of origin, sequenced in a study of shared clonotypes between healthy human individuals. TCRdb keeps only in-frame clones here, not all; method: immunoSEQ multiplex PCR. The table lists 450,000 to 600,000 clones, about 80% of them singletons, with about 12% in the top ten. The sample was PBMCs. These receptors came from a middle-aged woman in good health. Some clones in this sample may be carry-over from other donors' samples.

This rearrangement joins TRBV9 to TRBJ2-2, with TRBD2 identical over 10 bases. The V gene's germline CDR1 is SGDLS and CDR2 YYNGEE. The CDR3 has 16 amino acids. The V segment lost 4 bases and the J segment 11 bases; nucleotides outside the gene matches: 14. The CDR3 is CASSPTAGGPTRELFF. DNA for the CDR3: TGTGCCAGCAGCCCAACAGCGGGAGGGCCCACCAGAGAGCTGTTTTTT.

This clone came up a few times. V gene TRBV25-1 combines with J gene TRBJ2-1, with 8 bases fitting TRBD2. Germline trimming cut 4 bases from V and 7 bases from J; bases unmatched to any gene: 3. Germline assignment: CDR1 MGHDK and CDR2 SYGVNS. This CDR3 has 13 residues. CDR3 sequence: CASSVERENEQFF. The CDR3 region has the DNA TGTGCCAGCAGTGTCGAGCGGGAGAATGAGCAGTTCTTC.

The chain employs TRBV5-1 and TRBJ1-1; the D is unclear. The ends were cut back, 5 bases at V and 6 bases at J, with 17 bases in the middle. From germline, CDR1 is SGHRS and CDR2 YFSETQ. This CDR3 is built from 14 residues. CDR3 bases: TGCGCCAGCAGACCATGGGCCCCCGGCGCTGAAGCTTTCTTT. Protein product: CASRPWAPGAEAFF.

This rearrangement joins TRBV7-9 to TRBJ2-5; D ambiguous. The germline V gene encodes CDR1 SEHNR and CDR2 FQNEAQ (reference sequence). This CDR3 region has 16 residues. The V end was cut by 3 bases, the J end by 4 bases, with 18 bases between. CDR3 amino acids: CASSFLGRSVRETQYF. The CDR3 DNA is TGTGCCAGCAGCTTCTTAGGACGTTCGGTCCGAGAGACCCAGTACTTC.

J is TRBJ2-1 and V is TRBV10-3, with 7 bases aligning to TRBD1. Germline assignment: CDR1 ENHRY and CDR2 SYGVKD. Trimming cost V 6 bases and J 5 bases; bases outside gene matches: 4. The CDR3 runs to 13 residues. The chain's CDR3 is CAISKGQNNEQFF. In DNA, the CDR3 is TGTGCCATCAGCAAGGGACAGAACAATGAGCAGTTCTTC.

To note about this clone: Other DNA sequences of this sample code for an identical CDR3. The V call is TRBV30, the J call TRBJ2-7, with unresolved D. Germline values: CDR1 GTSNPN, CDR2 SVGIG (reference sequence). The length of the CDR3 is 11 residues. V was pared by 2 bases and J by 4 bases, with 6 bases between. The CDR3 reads CAWSSAYEQYF. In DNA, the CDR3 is TGTGCCTGGAGTTCCGCGTACGAGCAGTACTTC.

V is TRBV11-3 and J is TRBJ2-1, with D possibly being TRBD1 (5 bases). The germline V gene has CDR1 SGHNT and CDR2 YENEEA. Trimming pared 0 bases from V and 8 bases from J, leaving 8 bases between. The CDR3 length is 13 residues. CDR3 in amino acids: CASSLEEGDEQFF. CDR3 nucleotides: TGTGCCAGCAGCTTAGAGGAAGGGGATGAGCAGTTCTTC.

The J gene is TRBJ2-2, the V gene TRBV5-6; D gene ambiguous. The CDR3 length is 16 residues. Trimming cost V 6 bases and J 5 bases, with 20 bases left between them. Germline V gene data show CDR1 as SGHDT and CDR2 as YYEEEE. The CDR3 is CASISLYSFSTGELFF. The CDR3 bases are TGTGCCAGCATTTCCCTCTACAGTTTTAGTACCGGGGAGCTGTTTTTT.

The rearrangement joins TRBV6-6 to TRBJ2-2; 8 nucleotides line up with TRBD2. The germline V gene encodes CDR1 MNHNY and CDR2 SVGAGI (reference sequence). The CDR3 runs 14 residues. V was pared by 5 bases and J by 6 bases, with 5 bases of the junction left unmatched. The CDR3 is CASSTGLAPGELFF. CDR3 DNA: TGTGCCAGCAGTACCGGACTAGCCCCCGGGGAGCTGTTTTTT.

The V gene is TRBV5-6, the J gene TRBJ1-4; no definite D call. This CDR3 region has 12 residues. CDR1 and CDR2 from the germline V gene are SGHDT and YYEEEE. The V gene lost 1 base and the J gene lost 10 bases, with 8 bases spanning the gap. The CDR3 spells CASSLLTGKLFF. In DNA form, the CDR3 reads TGTGCCAGCAGCTTGTTGACGGGAAAACTGTTTTTT.

The CDR3 bases are TGCAGCGTTGGCACCCTTGATGAGCAGTACTTC. As protein: CSVGTLDEQYF. This rearrangement joins TRBV29-1 to TRBJ2-7; D unresolved. CDR3 size: 11 residues. The V end lost 4 bases, the J end lost 7 bases, and 11 bases lay between the germline ends. Germline CDR1 reads SQVTM; CDR2 reads ANQGSEA.

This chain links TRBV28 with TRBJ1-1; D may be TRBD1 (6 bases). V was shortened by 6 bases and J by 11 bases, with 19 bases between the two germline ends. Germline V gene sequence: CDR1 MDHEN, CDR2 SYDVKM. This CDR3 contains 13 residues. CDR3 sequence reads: CASSPRGGRDAFF. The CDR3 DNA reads TGTGCCAGCAGCCCGAGGGGGGGGCGAGACGCTTTCTTT.

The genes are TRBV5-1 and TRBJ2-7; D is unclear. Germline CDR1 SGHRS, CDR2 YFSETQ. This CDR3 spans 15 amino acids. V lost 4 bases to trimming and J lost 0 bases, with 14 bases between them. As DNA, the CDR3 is TGCGCCAGCAGCCGTGGGCCTGGTAGCTCCTACGAGCAGTACTTC. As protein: CASSRGPGSSYEQYF.

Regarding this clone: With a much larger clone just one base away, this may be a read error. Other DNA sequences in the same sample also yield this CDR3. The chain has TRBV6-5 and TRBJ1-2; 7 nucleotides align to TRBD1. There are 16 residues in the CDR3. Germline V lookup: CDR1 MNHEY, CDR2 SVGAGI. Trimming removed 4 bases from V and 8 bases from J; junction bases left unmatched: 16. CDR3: CASSSIPGTGAGGYTF. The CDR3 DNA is TGTGCCAGCAGTTCCATCCCCGGTACAGGGGCGGGAGGCTACACCTTC.

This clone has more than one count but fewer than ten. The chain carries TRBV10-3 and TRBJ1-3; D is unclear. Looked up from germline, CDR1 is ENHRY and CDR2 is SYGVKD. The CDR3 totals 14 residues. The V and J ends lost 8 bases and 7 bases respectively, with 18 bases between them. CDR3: CAIARPDSYNTIYF. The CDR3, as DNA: TGTGCCATCGCCCGCCCGGACTCGTACAACACCATATATTTT.

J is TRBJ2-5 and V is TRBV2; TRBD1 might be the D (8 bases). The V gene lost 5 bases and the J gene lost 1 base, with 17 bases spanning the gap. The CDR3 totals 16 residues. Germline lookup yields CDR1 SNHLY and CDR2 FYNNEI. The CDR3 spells CASSSRTGRVQETQYF. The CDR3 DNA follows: TGTGCCAGCAGTTCAAGGACAGGGAGGGTCCAAGAGACCCAGTACTTC.

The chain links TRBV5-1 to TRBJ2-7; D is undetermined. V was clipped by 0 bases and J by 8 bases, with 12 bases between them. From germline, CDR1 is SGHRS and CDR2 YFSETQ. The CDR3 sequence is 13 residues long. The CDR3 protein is CASSLEDLRKQYF. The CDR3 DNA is TGCGCCAGCAGCTTGGAAGACCTACGGAAGCAGTACTTC.